Listed below are T cell receptor beta chains from one sample, sequenced in a study of T cells in Graves' hyperthyroidism and ophthalmopathy. TCRdb passed the multiplex PCR reads through MiXCR, listing each CDR3 protein once. The sample shows more than 300,000 distinct CDR3 sequences, roughly 20% of them seen only once. The sample was blood. The receptors here all came from a man aged 18 to 29 with Graves' ophthalmopathy. Each CDR3 is given with its conserved first and last residue. Each record gives: V gene, CDR3 length, J gene, D gene, clone size, CDR3 DNA, CDR3 protein. A D gene is named only where the DNA matches it firmly. Size tells how often a clone was seen (once, few, many) or the class of an expanded clone, and some rows leave it out.

TRBV20-1,15,TRBJ2-1,TRBD1,.,TGCAGCGCTAGAGATCTACAGGGGGCGCAAAATGAGCAGTTCTTC,CSARDLQGAQNEQFF
TRBV5-1,13,TRBJ1-1,.,many,TGCGCCAGCAAGAAGGACCGGCCCTCGGAAGCTTTCTTT,CASKKDRPSEAFF
TRBV3-1,14,TRBJ1-6,TRBD1,many,TGTGCCAGCAGCGCCGCCAGGGGGAATTCACCCCTCCACTTT,CASSAARGNSPLHF
TRBV12-3/TRBV12-4,11,TRBJ2-1,.,many,TGTGCCAGCAGGGTCTTCTATGAGCAGTTCTTC,CASRVFYEQFF
TRBV3-1,14,TRBJ1-5,.,many,TGTGCCAGCAGCCAAGGAGGGGTGAATCAGCCCCAGCATTTT,CASSQGGVNQPQHF
TRBV27,15,TRBJ1-1,.,.,TGTGCCAGCAGTTTATCGATAACCGGGGGAACTGAAGCTTTCTTT,CASSLSITGGTEAFF
TRBV6-2/TRBV6-3,11,TRBJ2-7,.,few,TGTGCCACCTATTCGTCCTACGAGCAGTACTTC,CATYSSYEQYF
TRBV28,16,TRBJ2-5,TRBD1,many,TGTGCCAGCAGTTTATACCAGACAGGGAGACAAGAGACCCAGTACTTC,CASSLYQTGRQETQYF
TRBV12-3/TRBV12-4,14,TRBJ2-5,TRBD1,.,TGTGCCAGCAGATCCAGGGGGCTCGGGGAGACCCAGTACTTC,CASRSRGLGETQYF
TRBV5-1,14,TRBJ2-7,.,many,TGCGCCAGCAGCTTCCACGACAGCAGCTACGAGCAGTACTTC,CASSFHDSSYEQYF
TRBV12-3/TRBV12-4,15,TRBJ1-6,.,many,TGTGCCACTTCGTTGGGGAGCTCCTATAATTCACCCCTCCACTTT,CATSLGSSYNSPLHF
TRBV6-1,12,TRBJ1-1,TRBD1,.,TGTGCCAGCAAACAGGGGGAGACTGAAGCTTTCTTT,CASKQGETEAFF
TRBV13,14,TRBJ2-5,.,once,TGTGCCAGCAGCTTAAATCCGTTCCAAGAGACCCAGTACTTC,CASSLNPFQETQYF
TRBV7-6,15,TRBJ1-2,TRBD1,many,TGTGCCAGCAGCCCCCGAGGGACAGGGGGCGAGATCCACACCTTC,CASSPRGTGGEIHTF
TRBV5-6,16,TRBJ2-5,.,many,TGTGCCAGCAGCTGGCTCGGACAGAGCAGCCAAGAGACCCAGTACTTC,CASSWLGQSSQETQYF
TRBV11-2,14,TRBJ1-1,.,many,TGTGCCAGCAGCTGGGGGGGTTCGAACACTGAAGCTTTCTTT,CASSWGGSNTEAFF
TRBV7-9,14,TRBJ1-4,.,.,TGTGCCAGCAGCCCTGGGGGGCCCAATGAAAAACTGTTTTTT,CASSPGGPNEKLFF
TRBV24-1,16,TRBJ2-1,.,.,TGTGCCACCAGTGCCTTGGGGGCGGGGGCCTACAATGAGCAGTTCTTC,CATSALGAGAYNEQFF
TRBV7-2,16,TRBJ2-7,TRBD1,many,TGTGCCAGCAGCATCGATAGACCAGGGGGAAACTACGAGCAGTACTTC,CASSIDRPGGNYEQYF
TRBV7-8,14,TRBJ1-2,.,few,TGTGCCAGCAGCTTAGCAGGGTCTGGGGCTCGTCTCACCTTC,CASSLAGSGARLTF
TRBV11-2,15,TRBJ2-3,TRBD2,many,TGTGCCAGCAGCAACTTAGCGGGGGACACAGATACGCAGTATTTT,CASSNLAGDTDTQYF
TRBV4-1,14,TRBJ2-7,.,.,TGCGCCAGCAGCCAAGAAGGTCTATGGTATGAGCAGTACTTC,CASSQEGLWYEQYF
TRBV12-3/TRBV12-4,16,TRBJ2-1,.,many,TGTGCCAGCAGTCCAGGGGGTTGGGGGGGCCGCAATGAGCAGTTCTTC,CASSPGGWGGRNEQFF
TRBV3-1,17,TRBJ2-5,.,few,TGTGCCAGCAGCCAAGGGTCGGGTGTAGTCTCACAAGAGACCCAGTACTTC,CASSQGSGVVSQETQYF
TRBV6-1,14,TRBJ2-5,.,many,TGTGCCAGCAGTGGAGGGAACGGGCAAGAGACCCAGTACTTC,CASSGGNGQETQYF
TRBV5-5,14,TRBJ2-7,.,.,TGTGCCAGCAGCTTTTACCAGGGGGGCTACGAGCAGTACTTC,CASSFYQGGYEQYF
TRBV6-1,12,TRBJ1-2,.,many,TGTGCCAGCAGGGGACAAGGCTATGGCTACACCTTC,CASRGQGYGYTF
TRBV7-9,15,TRBJ1-6,.,few,TGTGCCAGCGGACCTGGGGGCTCCTATAATTCACCCCTCCACTTT,CASGPGGSYNSPLHF
TRBV6-5,21,TRBJ2-1,TRBD2,.,TGTGCCAGCAGTGACTCGACTAGCGGGGGGGCCCTTTTTAGCTCCTACAATGAGCAGTTCTTC,CASSDSTSGGALFSSYNEQFF
TRBV20-1,11,TRBJ2-5,.,many,TGCAGTGCTAGAGATAAAGAGACCCAGTACTTC,CSARDKETQYF
TRBV6-1,15,TRBJ2-7,.,many,TGTGCCAGCAGTGAAAGGTCGTCAGGGTTCTACGAGCAGTACTTC,CASSERSSGFYEQYF
TRBV12-3/TRBV12-4,14,TRBJ1-6,TRBD1,.,TGTGCCAGCAGGCCGGGACAGGGTGCTTCACCCCTCCACTTT,CASRPGQGASPLHF
TRBV20-1,13,TRBJ2-3,.,.,TGCAGTGCTACGGCGGGGGCCCCAGATACGCAGTATTTT,CSATAGAPDTQYF
TRBV6-1,17,TRBJ1-1,TRBD1,many,TGTGCCAGCAGTGAAACCCGGGACAGGGCCCGTGGCACTGAAGCTTTCTTT,CASSETRDRARGTEAFF
TRBV27,15,TRBJ1-1,TRBD1,many,TGTGCCAGCAGTTCCAGGGGGCGGGCCTACACTGAAGCTTTCTTT,CASSSRGRAYTEAFF
TRBV6-1,16,TRBJ2-7,TRBD1,.,TGTGCCAGCAGCTTCTCACCAGGGGGAACGGCCTACGAGCAGTACTTC,CASSFSPGGTAYEQYF
TRBV7-3,13,TRBJ2-1,.,many,TGTGCCAGCAGTCGCGGGGCCTACAATGAGCAGTTCTTC,CASSRGAYNEQFF
TRBV7-8,12,TRBJ1-4,.,many,TGTGCCAGCAGCTCTAGGGGGGAAAAACTGTTTTTT,CASSSRGEKLFF
TRBV2,16,TRBJ2-1,.,many,TGTGCCAGCAGTGACCCCGGACGGAGCTCCTACAATGAGCAGTTCTTC,CASSDPGRSSYNEQFF
TRBV29-1,13,TRBJ1-1,.,.,TGCAGCGTTGAGGGTCTACCAAACACTGAAGCTTTCTTT,CSVEGLPNTEAFF